A single sample is the source of the 6 T cell receptor beta chains below, sequenced in a study of shared clonotypes between healthy human individuals. The assay was immunoSEQ multiplex PCR, and TCRdb's table has in-frame clones only and misses some. The sample consists of around 600,000 clones, approximately 97% of them appearing once. Material: naive CD4+ T cells sorted from blood. Subset noted: CD45RA+ positively selected. These receptor sequences come from a woman between 25 and 40 years old in good health.

The chain recombines TRBV11-2 with TRBJ2-1; a weak D match, TRBD1 (5 bases). The V gene's germline CDR1 is SGHAT and CDR2 FQNNGV. Trimming removed 2 bases from V and 5 bases from J, with 10 bases in between. The CDR3 covers 14 residues. The CDR3 is CASSLSRANNEQFF. The CDR3 DNA follows: TGTGCCAGCAGCTTATCCAGGGCCAACAATGAGCAGTTCTTC.

Details on this clone: The same CDR3 arises from other DNA sequences in this sample as well. The V and J genes are TRBV19 and TRBJ2-3, with D perhaps TRBD1 or TRBD2 (6 bases each). Germline V gives CDR1 LNHDA, CDR2 SQIVND (reference sequence). Trimming took 4 bases from V and 6 from J, leaving 14 bases between them. The CDR3 covers 14 residues. The CDR3 DNA reads TGTGCCAGTAGTACTGACCGGGGGCCGGATACGCAGTATTTT. It encodes CASSTDRGPDTQYF.

This clone was seen just once. The chain employs TRBV2 and TRBJ2-2, with a possible D match to TRBD1 (5 bases). Germline CDR1 SNHLY, CDR2 FYNNEI. The CDR3 contains 16 residues. Trimming took 3 bases from V and 2 from J, leaving 13 bases between them. The CDR3: CASSELGGHNTGELFF. The CDR3 bases are TGTGCCAGCAGTGAGTTGGGCGGACACAACACCGGGGAGCTGTTTTTT.

V and J are TRBV11-2 and TRBJ1-2, with 8 bases matching TRBD1. The V gene end was trimmed by 4 bases and the J gene end by 4 bases; junction bases not matched to a gene: 11. The germline V gene has CDR1 SGHAT and CDR2 FQNNGV. The CDR3 sequence is 16 residues long. The CDR3 reads CASSSPQGQVGYGYTF. In DNA, the CDR3 is TGTGCCAGCAGCTCCCCGCAGGGACAGGTTGGCTATGGCTACACCTTC.

The V gene is TRBV10-1, the J gene TRBJ1-1; 7 bases align to TRBD1. The length of the CDR3 is 14 residues. The germline CDR1 and CDR2 sequences are WNHNN and SYGVQD (reference sequence). Trimming took 8 bases from V and 7 from J; bases not matched to a gene: 13. CDR3 loop: CASSGGDSRVEAFF. DNA for the CDR3: TGCGCCAGCTCGGGCGGGGACAGCCGTGTTGAAGCTTTCTTT.

The chain links TRBV2 to TRBJ1-2, with D perhaps matching TRBD1 (5 bases). Germline CDR1 is SNHLY and CDR2 is FYNNEI. Trimming cost V 8 bases and J 3 bases, with 10 bases left between them. This CDR3 comprises 12 residues. For the CDR3, the DNA is TGTGCCAGCGGGGCACCAGACTATGGCTACACCTTC. This encodes CASGAPDYGYTF.